The table lists the clone carrying this T cell receptor beta chain with a count of one. The sample is drawn from a study of blood T cell repertoires in COVID-19. V gave up 0 bases and J gave up 0 bases; unmatched junction bases: 6. CDR1 is SGHRS, CDR2 YFSETQ, per germline. CDR3 size: 17 residues. Only in-frame clones appear in the TCRdb table, and some are missing; sequencing was by immunoSEQ multiplex PCR. This table has 150,000 to 200,000 clones, 88% appearing once. For recovered donors of Cohort 3, there were two negative PCRs, clearance, or symptom resolution. This TCR derives from a woman aged 18-30 years who had recovered from COVID-19. V usage is TRBV5-1 and J usage is TRBJ2-3; 8 positions match TRBD2. The source material was PBMCs or T cells enriched from blood (not recorded which). CDR3 DNA sequence: TGCGCCAGCAGCTTGGCCTTAGCGGGGACTAGCACAGATACGCAGTATTTT. Translated, it gives CASSLALAGTSTDTQYF.